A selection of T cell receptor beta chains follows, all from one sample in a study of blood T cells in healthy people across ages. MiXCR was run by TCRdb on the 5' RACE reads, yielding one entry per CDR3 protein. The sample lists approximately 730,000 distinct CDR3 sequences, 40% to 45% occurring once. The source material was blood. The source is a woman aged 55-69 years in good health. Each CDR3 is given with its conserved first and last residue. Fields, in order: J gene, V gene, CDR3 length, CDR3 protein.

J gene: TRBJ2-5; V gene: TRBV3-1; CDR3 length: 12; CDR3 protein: CASTRWGETQYF
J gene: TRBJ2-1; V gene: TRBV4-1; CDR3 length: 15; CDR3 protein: CASSQGDSPYNEQFF
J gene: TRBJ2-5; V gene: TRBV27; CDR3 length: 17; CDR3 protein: CASSPGTSGGSRETQYF
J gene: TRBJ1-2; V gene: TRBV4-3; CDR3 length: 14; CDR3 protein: CASSPDRNVYGYTF
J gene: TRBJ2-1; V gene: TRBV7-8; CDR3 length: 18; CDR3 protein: CASSLELAGGSGYNEQFF
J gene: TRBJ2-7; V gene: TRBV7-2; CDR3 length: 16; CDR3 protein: CASSLERQGAKYEQYF
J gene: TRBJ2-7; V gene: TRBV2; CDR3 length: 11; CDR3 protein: CASSGKTAQYF
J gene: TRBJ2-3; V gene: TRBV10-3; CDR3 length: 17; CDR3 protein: CAISESGLAGVSDTQYF
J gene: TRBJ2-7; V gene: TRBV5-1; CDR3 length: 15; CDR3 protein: CASSLRQGRSYEQYF
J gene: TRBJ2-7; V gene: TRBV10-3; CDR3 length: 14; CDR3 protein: CAITSAQFSYEQYF
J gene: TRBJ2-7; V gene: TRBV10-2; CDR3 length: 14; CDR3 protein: CASQPTGSSYEQYF
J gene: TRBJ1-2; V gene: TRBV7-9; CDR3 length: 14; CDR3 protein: CASSLGGAYYGYTF
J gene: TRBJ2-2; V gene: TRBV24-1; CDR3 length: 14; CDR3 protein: CATSDSQGTGELFF
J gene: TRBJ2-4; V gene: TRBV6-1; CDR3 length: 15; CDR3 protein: CASSDGRPTQNIQYF
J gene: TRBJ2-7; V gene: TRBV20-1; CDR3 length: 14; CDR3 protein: CSASPGQSSYEQYF
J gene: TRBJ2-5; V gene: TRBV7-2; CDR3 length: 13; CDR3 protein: CASSFDPKETQYF
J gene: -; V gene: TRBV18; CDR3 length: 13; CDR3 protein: CASSPRGDYEQYF
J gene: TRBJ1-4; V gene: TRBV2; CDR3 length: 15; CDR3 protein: CASSDLGQGWEKLFF
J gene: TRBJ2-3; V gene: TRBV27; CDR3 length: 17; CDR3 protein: CASSLSLAGGRTDTQYF
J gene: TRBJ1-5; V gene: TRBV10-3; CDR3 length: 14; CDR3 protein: CAISDSSSNQPQHF